These 13 T cell receptor beta chains originate from one sample sequenced in a study of blood T cell repertoires in COVID-19. TCRdb's copy holds only in-frame clones and misses some; the assay was immunoSEQ multiplex PCR. Here the sample spans roughly 150,000 clones, around 89% being singletons. Sequencing was done on a sample of peripheral blood. These receptors were taken from a man aged 60-69 years with active or convalescent COVID-19.

J is TRBJ2-7 and V is TRBV7-2, with TRBD2 as a possible D gene (5 bases). There are 12 residues in the CDR3. CDR1 SGHTA and CDR2 FQGNSA come from the germline V gene. V dropped 5 bases and J dropped 6 bases, with 11 bases sitting between them. The CDR3 nucleotides are TGTGCCAGCAGCGGCCGCGGGCCCGAGCAGTACTTC. Residues: CASSGRGPEQYF.

The rearrangement links TRBV7-2 to TRBJ2-7; D unclear. Trimming cost V 0 bases and J 0 bases, with 6 bases left between them. Germline CDR1 reads SGHTA; CDR2 reads FQGNSA. The CDR3 runs to 14 residues. The CDR3: CASSLAAPSYEQYF. CDR3 coding DNA: TGTGCCAGCAGCTTAGCGGCACCCTCCTACGAGCAGTACTTC.

The chain has TRBV9 and TRBJ2-1; 9 bases are a match to TRBD2. The CDR3 loop spans 17 amino acids. Germline V gene data show CDR1 as SGDLS and CDR2 as YYNGEE. The ends lost 5 bases at V and 7 bases at J; junction bases unmatched: 16. Here the CDR3 DNA reads TGTGCCAGCAGTAAGGGAACGGGGCTAGCGGGAACGAATGAGCAGTTCTTC. It codes for CASSKGTGLAGTNEQFF.

This chain joins TRBV3-1 (or the pseudogene TRBV3-2) and TRBJ1-2; D is unclear. Per the germline V gene, CDR1 is LGHDT and CDR2 is YNNKEL (reference sequence). CDR3 length: 13 residues. Trimming shortened V by 1 base and J by 0 bases, and 3 bases separated the two germline ends. The CDR3, as DNA: TGTGCCAGCAGCCAAGTCACTAACTATGGCTACACCTTC. Translating gives CASSQVTNYGYTF.

The gene calls are TRBV5-1 and TRBJ2-5; 9 positions match TRBD2. The V and J ends lost 1 base and 0 bases, in that order; junction bases with no gene match: 4. Germline V gene data show CDR1 as SGHRS and CDR2 as YFSETQ. This CDR3 is 16 amino acids long. The CDR3 spells CASSLRTSADQETQYF. CDR3 nucleotides: TGCGCCAGCAGCTTGAGGACTAGCGCCGACCAAGAGACCCAGTACTTC.

This chain uses TRBV18 with TRBJ1-2; TRBD1 agrees at 8 bases. This CDR3 contains 14 residues. Trimming cost V 3 bases and J 1 base; bases outside gene matches: 1. Germline V gene lookup returns CDR1 KGHSH and CDR2 LQKENI. CDR3 residues: CASSPDRDNYGYTF. DNA for the CDR3: TGTGCCAGCTCACCGGACAGGGATAACTATGGCTACACCTTC.

The V and J genes are TRBV14 and TRBJ2-3; 11 bases fit TRBD2. The CDR3 extends over 16 amino acids. J was trimmed by 3 bases and V by 4 bases; bases with no gene match: 6. Germline V gives CDR1 SGHDN, CDR2 FVKESK. As DNA, the CDR3 is TGTGCCAGCAGCCCCCTGGGACTAGCGGCGACAGATACGCAGTATTTT. Its protein product is CASSPLGLAATDTQYF.

The genes are TRBV3-1 (or the pseudogene TRBV3-2) and TRBJ1-1; D is unclear. This CDR3 has 13 amino acids. V was shortened by 0 bases and J by 1 base, with 3 bases between the two germline ends. CDR1 LGHDT and CDR2 YNNKEL come from the germline V gene (reference sequence). CDR3 residues: CASSQDQNTEAFF. The DNA of the CDR3 is TGTGCCAGCAGCCAAGATCAGAACACTGAAGCTTTCTTT.

V usage is TRBV7-2 and J usage is TRBJ1-2; TRBD1 matches at 10 bases. V shed 1 base and J 3 bases; nucleotides not matched to a gene: 5. Germline values: CDR1 SGHTA, CDR2 FQGNSA. This CDR3 contains 16 residues. CDR3 residues: CASSLGWTGGDYGYTF. In DNA form, the CDR3 reads TGTGCCAGCAGCTTAGGATGGACAGGGGGGGACTATGGCTACACCTTC.

The chain has TRBV3-1 (or the pseudogene TRBV3-2) and TRBJ1-1, with 8 bases matching TRBD1. Per the germline V gene, CDR1 is LGHDT and CDR2 is YNNKEL (reference sequence). This CDR3 has 16 residues. J was trimmed by 3 bases and V by 0 bases; bases with no gene match: 6. CDR3 in DNA: TGTGCCAGCAGCCAAGAGGACAGGGTAAAATACACTGAAGCTTTCTTT. Its protein is CASSQEDRVKYTEAFF.

This sequence joins TRBV7-2 and TRBJ2-1; 8 bases map to TRBD1. V shed 5 bases, J shed 3 bases, and the junction held 3 bases outside the gene matches. The CDR3 has 14 amino acids. From germline, CDR1 is SGHTA and CDR2 FQGNSA. CDR3 DNA: TGTGCCAGCAGCGGTACAGGGGGCTACAATGAGCAGTTCTTC. It yields the protein CASSGTGGYNEQFF.

The J gene is TRBJ2-2, the V gene TRBV27; 9 bases agree with TRBD1. There are 18 residues in the CDR3. Germline-derived CDR1 and CDR2 are MNHEY and SMNVEV (reference sequence). V lost 3 bases, J lost 4 bases, and 12 bases stayed unmatched. The CDR3 protein is CASSFRAGQGIGTGELFF. In DNA, the CDR3 is TGTGCCAGCAGTTTTAGGGCGGGACAGGGAATAGGCACCGGGGAGCTGTTTTTT.

V is TRBV5-6 and J is TRBJ1-4, with no clear D. From germline, CDR1 is SGHDT and CDR2 YYEEEE. V was clipped by 4 bases and J by 7 bases, with 17 bases between them. The CDR3 runs to 15 residues. CDR3 sequence: CASSPQRAGGEKLFF. In DNA, the CDR3 is TGTGCCAGCAGCCCGCAGAGGGCGGGAGGTGAAAAACTGTTTTTT. Complete variable domain (other parts from reference TRBV5-6 and TRBJ1-4): DAGVTQSPTHLIKTRGQQVTLRCSPKSGHDTVSWYQQALGQGPQFIFQYYEEEERQRGNFPDRFSGHQFPNYSSELNVNALLLGDSALYLCASSPQRAGGEKLFFGSGTQLSVL.